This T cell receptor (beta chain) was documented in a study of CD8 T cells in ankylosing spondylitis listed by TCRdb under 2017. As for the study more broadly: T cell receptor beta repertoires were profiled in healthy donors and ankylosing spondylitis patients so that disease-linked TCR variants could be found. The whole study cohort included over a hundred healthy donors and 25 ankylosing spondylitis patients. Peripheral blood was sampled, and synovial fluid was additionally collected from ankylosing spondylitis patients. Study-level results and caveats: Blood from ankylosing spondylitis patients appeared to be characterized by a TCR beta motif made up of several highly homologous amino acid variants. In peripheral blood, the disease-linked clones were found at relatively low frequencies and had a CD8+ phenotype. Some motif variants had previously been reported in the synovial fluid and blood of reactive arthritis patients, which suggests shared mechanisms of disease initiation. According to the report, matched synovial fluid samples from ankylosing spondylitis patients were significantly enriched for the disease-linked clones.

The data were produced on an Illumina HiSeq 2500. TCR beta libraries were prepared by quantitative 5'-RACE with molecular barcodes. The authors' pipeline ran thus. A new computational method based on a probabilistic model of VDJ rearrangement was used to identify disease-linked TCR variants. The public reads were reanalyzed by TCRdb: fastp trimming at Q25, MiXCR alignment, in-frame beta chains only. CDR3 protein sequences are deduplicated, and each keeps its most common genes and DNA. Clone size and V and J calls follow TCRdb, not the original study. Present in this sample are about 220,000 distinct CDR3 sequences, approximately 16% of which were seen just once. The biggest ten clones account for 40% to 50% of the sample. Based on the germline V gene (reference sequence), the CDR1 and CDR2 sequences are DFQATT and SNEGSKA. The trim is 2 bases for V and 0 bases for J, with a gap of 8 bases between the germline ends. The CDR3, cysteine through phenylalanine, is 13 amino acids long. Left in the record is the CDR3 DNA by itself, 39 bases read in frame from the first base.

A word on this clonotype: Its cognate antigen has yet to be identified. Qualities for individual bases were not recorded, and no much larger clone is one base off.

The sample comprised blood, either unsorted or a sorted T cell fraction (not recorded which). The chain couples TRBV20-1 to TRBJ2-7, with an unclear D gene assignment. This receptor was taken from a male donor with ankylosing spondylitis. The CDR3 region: CSARRRSSYEQYF. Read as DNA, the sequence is TGCAGTGCTAGAAGGCGGAGCTCCTACGAGCAGTACTTC.